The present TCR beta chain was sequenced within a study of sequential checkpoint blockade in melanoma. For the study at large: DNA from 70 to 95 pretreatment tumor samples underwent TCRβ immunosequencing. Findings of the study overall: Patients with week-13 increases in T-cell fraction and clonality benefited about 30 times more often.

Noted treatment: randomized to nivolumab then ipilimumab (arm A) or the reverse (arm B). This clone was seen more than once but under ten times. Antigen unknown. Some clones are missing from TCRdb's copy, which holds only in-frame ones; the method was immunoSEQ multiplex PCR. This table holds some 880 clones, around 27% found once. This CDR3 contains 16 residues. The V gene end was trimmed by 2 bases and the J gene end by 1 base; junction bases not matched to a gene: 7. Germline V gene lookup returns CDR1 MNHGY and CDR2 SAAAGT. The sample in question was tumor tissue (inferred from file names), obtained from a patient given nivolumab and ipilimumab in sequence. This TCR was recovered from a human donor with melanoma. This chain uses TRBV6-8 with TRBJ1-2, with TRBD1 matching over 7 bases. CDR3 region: CASSYGLGGNNYGYTF. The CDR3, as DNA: TGTGCCAGCAGTTACGGTCTAGGGGGCAATAACTATGGCTACACCTTC.